Sequencing of this TCR beta chain was carried out in a study of cytomegalovirus exposure and HLA in healthy donors. Germline assignment: CDR1 SQVTM and CDR2 ANQGSEA. The CDR3 runs to 15 residues. With 6 bases clipped from V and 6 bases from J, the junction kept 9 bases outside the gene matches. Study-wide findings and caveats: The classifier reportedly diagnosed cytomegalovirus status with high sensitivity and specificity.

As regards this clone: Its antigen is unidentified.

It was with 60 Vbeta and 13 Jbeta primers that the PCR ran. Only in-frame clones appear in the TCRdb table, and some are missing; sequencing was by immunoSEQ multiplex PCR. The data hold some 120,000 clones, with 75% to 90% observed a single time. This chain connects TRBV29-1 to TRBJ1-4; 11 bases match TRBD1. The TCR comes from a woman under 40 in good health and CMV-seropositive. Specimen: PBMCs. The CDR3 here is CSVGQGAVLDEKLFF. In nucleotides, the CDR3 is TGCAGCGTCGGACAGGGGGCAGTCCTGGATGAAAAACTGTTTTTT.